These 2 T cell receptor beta chains share one sample of origin, sequenced in a study of blood T cell repertoires in COVID-19. Sequencing used immunoSEQ multiplex PCR; TCRdb keeps in-frame clones, though not all of them. The table has some 160,000 clones, around 81% seen once; the top ten hold under 13%. The sequencing sample was made of peripheral blood. These receptors all stem from a man in his 70s with active or convalescent COVID-19.

This clone was seen only once. The gene calls are TRBV12-3 or TRBV12-4 and TRBJ1-1; the D gene is possibly TRBD1 (5 bases). The V end was cut by 1 base, the J end by 11 bases, with 14 bases between. The CDR3 loop spans 13 amino acids. DNA of the CDR3: TGTGCCAGCAGTTTAGAAGGCGGCAGGGTCGCTTTCTTT. Protein product: CASSLEGGRVAFF.

This clone was recorded once. This chain connects TRBV10-2 to TRBJ2-7; D might be TRBD1 (6 bases). The CDR3 sequence is 13 residues long. Germline CDR1 WSHSY, CDR2 SAAADI. Trimming left V 7 bases short and J 4 bases short, with 14 bases between. Here the CDR3 DNA reads TGCGCCAGCAACGGCCAGGGGAATTACGAGCAGTACTTC. Its protein is CASNGQGNYEQYF.